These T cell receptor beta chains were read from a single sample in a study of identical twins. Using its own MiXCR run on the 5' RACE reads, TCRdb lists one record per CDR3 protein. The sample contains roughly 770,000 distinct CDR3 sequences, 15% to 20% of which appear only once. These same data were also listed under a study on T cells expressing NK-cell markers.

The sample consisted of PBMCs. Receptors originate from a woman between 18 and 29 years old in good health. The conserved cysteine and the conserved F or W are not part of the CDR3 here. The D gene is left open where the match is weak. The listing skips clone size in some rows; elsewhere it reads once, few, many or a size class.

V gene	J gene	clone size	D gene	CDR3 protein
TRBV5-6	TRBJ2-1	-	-	ASSLSGGGQGSYNEQF
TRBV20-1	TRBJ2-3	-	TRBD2	SAGGLARSDTQY
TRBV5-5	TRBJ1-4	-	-	ASSLITYEGLF
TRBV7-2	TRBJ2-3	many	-	ASSLLLYTQY
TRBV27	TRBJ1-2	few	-	ASSLSMETYGYT
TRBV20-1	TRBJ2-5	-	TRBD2	SARDLAGAGIQETQY
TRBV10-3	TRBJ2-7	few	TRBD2	AISSSLGTSGTYEQY
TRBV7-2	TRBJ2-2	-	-	ASSLFYVGELF
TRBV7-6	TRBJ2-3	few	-	ASSLGLGSDTQY
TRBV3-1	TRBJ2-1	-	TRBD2	ASSPKAGAVNEQF
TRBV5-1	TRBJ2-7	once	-	ASSLYLGGEQY
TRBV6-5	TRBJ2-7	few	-	ASSYLGPRYEQY
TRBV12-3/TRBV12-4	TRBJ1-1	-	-	ASRRQYTEAF
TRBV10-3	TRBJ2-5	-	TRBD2	AIGGTSGGQETQY
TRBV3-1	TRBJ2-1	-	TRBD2	ASSQVPTSGRNEQF
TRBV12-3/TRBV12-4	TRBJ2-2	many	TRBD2	ASSLARSGGAGELF
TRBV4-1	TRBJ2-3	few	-	ASSPLWDHPDTQY
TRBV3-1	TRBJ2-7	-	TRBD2	ASSQDLTSGGINEQY
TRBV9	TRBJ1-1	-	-	ASSALAGNTEAF
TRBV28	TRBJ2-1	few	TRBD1	ASTADRVNEQF
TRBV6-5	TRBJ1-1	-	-	ASSYSSLGGDTEAF
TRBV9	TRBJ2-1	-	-	ASSETTGYNEQF
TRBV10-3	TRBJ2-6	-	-	AIMDISGANVLT
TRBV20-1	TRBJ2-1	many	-	SARRGGTGGTGEQF
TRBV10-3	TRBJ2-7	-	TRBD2	AISLAGAVYEQY
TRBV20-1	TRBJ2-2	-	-	SARDLSANTGELF
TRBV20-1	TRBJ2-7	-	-	SARDPISEPYEQY
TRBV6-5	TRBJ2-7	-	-	ASSYFHVRNGSYEQY
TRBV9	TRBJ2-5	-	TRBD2	ASSHGGAGKETQY
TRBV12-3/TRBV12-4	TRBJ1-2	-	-	ASSLVPGNGYT
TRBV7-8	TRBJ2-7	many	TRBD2	ASSLDRTSGGEQY
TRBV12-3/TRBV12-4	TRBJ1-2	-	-	ASRATDSKRVYT